This T cell receptor (beta chain) was identified in a study of type 1 and type 2 diabetes patients. Genomic DNA was the PCR template. The TCR beta CDR3 region was amplified using 30 forward and 13 reverse primers. One entry per CDR3 protein, called by TCRdb with MiXCR from the multiplex PCR reads. The sample records about 290,000 distinct CDR3 sequences, 47% being singletons. V was cut by 1 base and J by 6 bases, with 15 bases left in between. Germline V gene data show CDR1 as SGHTA and CDR2 as FQGNSA. The CDR3 loop spans 15 amino acids. Sequences were obtained from peripheral blood mononuclear cells (PBMCs). V is TRBV7-2 and J is TRBJ1-2, with D unresolved. This clonotype was sampled from a man aged 18 to 30 with type 2 diabetes. The CDR3 reads CASSLVGSLGNGYTF. The CDR3 bases are TGTGCCAGCAGCTTAGTGGGTAGTCTCGGTAATGGCTACACCTTC.